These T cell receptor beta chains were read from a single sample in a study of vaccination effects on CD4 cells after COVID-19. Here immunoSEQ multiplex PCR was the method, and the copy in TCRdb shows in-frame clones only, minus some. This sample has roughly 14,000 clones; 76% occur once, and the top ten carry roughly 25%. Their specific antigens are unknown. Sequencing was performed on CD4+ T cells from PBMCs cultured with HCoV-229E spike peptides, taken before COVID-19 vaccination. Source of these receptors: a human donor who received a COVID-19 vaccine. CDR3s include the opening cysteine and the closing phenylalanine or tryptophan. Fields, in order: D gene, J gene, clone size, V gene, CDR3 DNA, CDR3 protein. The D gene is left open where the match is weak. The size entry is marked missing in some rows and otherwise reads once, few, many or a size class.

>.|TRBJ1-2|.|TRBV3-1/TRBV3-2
TGTGCCAGCAGCCTTGGCGGGAGCTATGGCTACACCTTC
CASSLGGSYGYTF
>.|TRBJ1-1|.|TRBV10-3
TGTGCCATCAGTGAGGGGGCGAGGGGAACTGAAGCTTTCTTT
CAISEGARGTEAFF
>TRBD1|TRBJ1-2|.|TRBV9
TGTGCCAGCAGCCCCAGGACAGGAGCGGGTGGCTACACCTTC
CASSPRTGAGGYTF
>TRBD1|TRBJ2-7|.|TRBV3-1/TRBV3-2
TGTGCCAGCAGCCAAGGAGGGGGGACAGGTACCTACGAGCAGTACTTC
CASSQGGGTGTYEQYF
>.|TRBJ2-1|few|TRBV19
TGTGCCAGTAGTATCATCTTAGGGAGAGTTTCCAATGAGCAGTTCTTC
CASSIILGRVSNEQFF
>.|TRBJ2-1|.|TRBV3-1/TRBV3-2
TGTGCCAGCAGCCCCCCCCACTCCCCGATAGGAAATGAGCAGTTCTTC
CASSPPHSPIGNEQFF
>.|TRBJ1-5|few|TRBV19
TGTGCCAGTAGTCAAGGTGGCAATCAGCCCCAGCATTTT
CASSQGGNQPQHF
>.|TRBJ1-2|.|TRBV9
TGTGCCAGCACCTTCGGGGATTCTAACTATGGCTACACCTTC
CASTFGDSNYGYTF
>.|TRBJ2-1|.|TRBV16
TGTGCCAGCAGCCAATCGAGCTGGTCCTTGGGGAGTGAGCAGTTCTTC
CASSQSSWSLGSEQFF
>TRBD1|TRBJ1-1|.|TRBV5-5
TGTGCCAGCAGCTTCTCAGGGGGCGGGGGGACTGAAGCTTTCTTT
CASSFSGGGGTEAFF
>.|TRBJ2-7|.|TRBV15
TGTGCCACCAGCAGAGATCAGGACTACGAGCAGTACTTC
CATSRDQDYEQYF
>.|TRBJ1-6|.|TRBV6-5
TGTGCCAGCAGTTACTCTTCAGGGCACAAGAATTCACCCCTCCACTTT
CASSYSSGHKNSPLHF
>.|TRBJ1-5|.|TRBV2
TGTGCCAGCTCAGGGTCGGGGGGTAGCAATCAGCCCCAGCATTTT
CASSGSGGSNQPQHF
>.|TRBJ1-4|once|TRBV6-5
TGTGCCAGCGGACGCGGTGAAAAACTGTTTTTT
CASGRGEKLFF
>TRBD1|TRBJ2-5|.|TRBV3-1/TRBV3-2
TGTGCCAGCAGCCTACAGGGGTTTCAAGAGACCCAGTACTTC
CASSLQGFQETQYF
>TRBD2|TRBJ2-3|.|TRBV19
TGTGCCAGTAGTATTACGCCGAGCGGGAGGGCCACAGATACGCAGTATTTT
CASSITPSGRATDTQYF
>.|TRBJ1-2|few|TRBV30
TGTGCCTGGAGTGTTATAGCGGAGTATGGCTACACCTTC
CAWSVIAEYGYTF